The 30 T cell receptor beta chains given below trace back to one sample, sequenced in a study of T cell repertoires in cytomegalovirus infection (dated by TCRdb to the late 2010s). Their recognized antigens are unknown. Sequencer: Illumina HiSeq 1500. TCRdb reprocessed the public reads (quality trimming at Q25 with fastp, clone calling with MiXCR) and kept in-frame beta chains. Duplicate CDR3 protein sequences are folded into a single record with the most common DNA and genes. A total of fewer than 1,000,000 distinct CDR3 sequences appear in this sample, around 30% of them only once. The leading ten clones occupy around 15% of the sample. Reading the label with the study, this specimen's treatment or condition is: in vitro stimulation with specific CMV peptide epitopes to enrich CMV-specific T cells. The sample consisted of cultured CD8+ T cells from PBMCs, taken from culture after CMV antigen stimulation. These receptors all stem from a human donor in good health (CMV status not recorded). Some clones in this sample may be carry-over from other donors' samples.

V gene TRBV7-6 combines with J gene TRBJ2-3; perhaps TRBD2 as D (5 bases). CDR3 size: 16 residues. Germline V gene sequence: CDR1 SGHVS, CDR2 FNYEAQ. V lost 8 bases, J lost 4 bases, and 22 bases lay in between. For the CDR3, the DNA is TGTGCCAGCCGCCCCGGGGTAGCCGATTGGGCAGATACGCAGTATTTT. Translation: CASRPGVADWADTQYF.

This clonotype has more than one count but fewer than ten. The J gene is TRBJ1-1, the V gene TRBV6-1; D is perhaps TRBD1 (5 bases). V lost 3 bases, J lost 0 bases, and 8 bases lay in between. CDR1 and CDR2 from the germline V gene are MNHNS and SASEGT. This CDR3 is built from 14 residues. Here the CDR3 reads CASSDGGLNTEAFF. CDR3 nucleotides: TGTGCCAGCAGTGACGGGGGTCTGAACACTGAAGCTTTCTTT.

The CDR3 is CASTWSVYTGELFF. The CDR3 DNA reads TGTGCCAGTACTTGGTCAGTTTACACCGGGGAGCTGTTTTTT. The chain couples TRBV19 to TRBJ2-2; no reliable D call. Trimming took 7 bases from V and 3 from J, leaving 12 bases between them. The CDR3 has 14 amino acids. The V gene's germline CDR1 is LNHDA and CDR2 SQIVND (reference sequence).

The V call is TRBV6-8, the J call TRBJ2-7; D not resolved. The V and J ends lost 0 bases and 2 bases respectively, with 8 bases between them. CDR1 and CDR2 (germline): MNHGY, SAAAGT. CDR3 length: 14 amino acids. The CDR3 loop is CASSYSTDPYEQYF. CDR3 sequence (DNA): TGTGCCAGCAGTTACTCCACGGATCCCTACGAGCAGTACTTC.

This clonotype was detected only a few times. V gene TRBV11-2 combines with J gene TRBJ1-1; a possible D gene is TRBD1 (5 bases). Germline CDR1 SGHAT, CDR2 FQNNGV. V lost 4 bases to trimming and J lost 1 base, with 19 bases between them. The CDR3 length is 17 residues. CDR3 nucleotide sequence: TGTGCCAGCAGCTCCTGGACACGTCTGGTGGGGAACACTGAAGCTTTCTTT. As protein: CASSSWTRLVGNTEAFF. The complete variable domain, with remaining parts taken from reference TRBV11-2 and TRBJ1-1, reads EAGVAQSPRYKIIEKRQSVAFWCNPISGHATLYWYQQILGQGPKLLIQFQNNGVVDDSQLPKDRFSAERLKGVDSTLKIQPAKLEDSAVYLCASSSWTRLVGNTEAFFGQGTRLTVV.

The V call is TRBV3-1, the J call TRBJ1-2; D is perhaps TRBD1 (5 bases). The CDR3 length is 16 residues. Germline assignment: CDR1 LGHDT and CDR2 YNNKEL (reference sequence). Trimming left V 0 bases short and J 4 bases short, with 15 bases between. The CDR3: CASSQELDRGGYGYTF. In DNA, the CDR3 is TGTGCCAGCAGCCAAGAATTGGATAGGGGCGGCTATGGCTACACCTTC.

This clonotype was seen only a few times. This CDR3 is CASSSTGGAAETQYF. The CDR3 nucleotides read TGTGCCAGCAGCTCCACAGGGGGCGCGGCAGAGACCCAGTACTTC. This sequence joins TRBV7-2 and TRBJ2-5, with 9 bases that match TRBD1. With 4 bases clipped from V and 4 bases from J, the junction kept 7 bases outside the gene matches. There are 15 residues in the CDR3. The V gene's germline CDR1 is SGHTA and CDR2 FQGNSA.

V and J are TRBV6-2 or TRBV6-3 and TRBJ1-1, with D uncertain. The germline V gene has CDR1 MNHEY and CDR2 SVGEGT. Trimming removed 2 bases at V and 4 bases at J, with 11 bases between. This CDR3 is 14 amino acids long. For the CDR3, the DNA is TGTGCCAGCAGTTACGATTCGGGTACCACTGAAGCTTTCTTT. Its protein product is CASSYDSGTTEAFF.

In this sample, this clonotype turned up a few times. The chain combines TRBV4-2 with TRBJ2-1, with 15 positions matching TRBD2. The CDR3 is 16 residues long. With 4 bases clipped from V and 6 bases from J, the junction kept 4 bases outside the gene matches. CDR1 LGHNA and CDR2 YNFKEQ come from the germline V gene. DNA for the CDR3: TGTGCCAGCAGCCGGACTAGCGGGGGGGCGGGCAATGAGCAGTTCTTC. It yields the protein CASSRTSGGAGNEQFF.

This clonotype was found many times. The chain combines TRBV6-6 with TRBJ2-1, with D maybe TRBD2 (5 bases). This CDR3 is 17 amino acids long. The germline V gene has CDR1 MNHNY and CDR2 SVGAGI (reference sequence). The ends were cut back, 10 bases at V and 4 bases at J, with 26 bases in the middle. Written as DNA, the CDR3 is TGTGCCACCCTAGATACTAAGTTGGGAGAAGATTACAATGAGCAGTTCTTC. It yields the protein CATLDTKLGEDYNEQFF.

The J gene is TRBJ2-7, the V gene TRBV5-5; no clear D gene. Germline assignment: CDR1 SGHKS and CDR2 YYEKEE (reference sequence). This CDR3 region has 14 residues. V was trimmed by 2 bases and J by 2 bases, leaving 11 bases between them. CDR3 residues: CASSLGQRTYEQYF. The CDR3 DNA reads TGTGCCAGCAGCTTAGGGCAGAGAACCTACGAGCAGTACTTC.

The chain uses TRBV29-1 and TRBJ1-2, with D uncertain. Germline loops: CDR1 SQVTM, CDR2 ANQGSEA. Trimming cost V 3 bases and J 4 bases, with 9 bases left between them. The CDR3 length is 12 residues. CDR3 protein: CSVDGGSYGYTF. DNA of the CDR3: TGCAGCGTTGATGGTGGATCCTATGGCTACACCTTC.

The rearrangement joins TRBV7-6 to TRBJ1-6; 7 bases align to TRBD1. Trimming cost V 5 bases and J 12 bases; bases outside gene matches: 16. The CDR3 is made up of 16 amino acids. The germline CDR1 and CDR2 sequences are SGHVS and FNYEAQ. CDR3 DNA: TGTGCCAGCAGCCCCCGACAGGGCGATATACCTTTACCCCTCCACTTT. This gives the protein CASSPRQGDIPLPLHF.

The chain couples TRBV6-5 to TRBJ2-1; D tentatively reads TRBD1 or TRBD2 (5 bases each). This CDR3 is built from 17 residues. Per germline, CDR1 MNHEY and CDR2 SVGAGI. V lost 6 bases, J lost 0 bases, and 18 bases lay in between. The CDR3: CASSHLGGDGSYNEQFF. The CDR3 nucleotides are TGTGCCAGCAGCCATCTCGGTGGGGACGGCTCCTACAATGAGCAGTTCTTC.

This clonotype was observed a few times. The J gene is TRBJ2-1, the V gene TRBV12-3 or TRBV12-4; no reliable D call. Trimming cost V 5 bases and J 2 bases, with 13 bases left between them. The CDR3 totals 15 residues. The CDR3 region is CASSPRHTPYNEQFF. The DNA for the CDR3 is TGTGCCAGCAGTCCTAGACATACCCCCTACAATGAGCAGTTCTTC.

The gene calls are TRBV5-6 and TRBJ1-5; perhaps TRBD1 as D (5 bases). The CDR3 sequence is 15 residues long. The germline gives CDR1 SGHDT, CDR2 YYEEEE. The V gene lost 4 bases and the J gene lost 1 base, with 12 bases spanning the gap. The CDR3 DNA sequence: TGTGCCAGCAGCATCTCCCGGGACAGCAATCAGCCCCAGCATTTT. This gives the protein CASSISRDSNQPQHF.

This clonotype was recorded at least ten times. The chain links TRBV27 to TRBJ1-6, with D possibly being TRBD1 (6 bases). The V and J ends lost 6 bases and 9 bases respectively, with 15 bases between them. Germline V gene lookup returns CDR1 MNHEY and CDR2 SMNVEV (reference sequence). The CDR3 loop spans 14 amino acids. The CDR3 sequence: CASSRDRGASPLHF. In nucleotides, the CDR3 is TGTGCCAGCAGCCGAGATAGGGGGGCTTCACCCCTCCACTTT.

On this clonotype itself: One end of the junction varies from germline; a read error may be responsible. The rearrangement joins TRBV19 to TRBJ1-1; weak D call: TRBD1 (5 bases). The CDR3 runs to 14 residues. CDR1 is LNHDA and CDR2 is SQIVND in the germline V gene (reference sequence). The CDR3 loop is CASSTGWLNTEASF. In DNA, the CDR3 is TGTGCCAGTAGTACAGGGTGGCTGAACACTGAAGCTTCCTTT.

This chain connects TRBV2 to TRBJ2-5, with D possibly matching TRBD1 (5 bases). The CDR3 is 12 residues long. The V gene lost 4 bases and the J gene lost 7 bases, with 10 bases spanning the gap. The germline V gene encodes CDR1 SNHLY and CDR2 FYNNEI. In DNA, the CDR3 is TGTGCCAGCAGTGCCTTACAGGCGACCCAGTACTTC. Translating it yields CASSALQATQYF.

This clonotype was detected only a few times. This chain uses TRBV12-3 or TRBV12-4 with TRBJ1-2; D remains ambiguous. With 2 bases removed from V and 2 bases from J, the gap between germline ends came to 6 bases. This CDR3 has 13 amino acids. The CDR3 protein is CASSLIDNYGYTF. In DNA form, the CDR3 reads TGTGCCAGCAGTTTAATTGACAACTATGGCTACACCTTC.

Ten or more counts support this clonotype. The chain is built from TRBV7-6 and TRBJ2-2; TRBD2 agrees at 14 bases. CDR3 size: 20 residues. Germline trimming cut 2 bases from V and 0 bases from J; bases unmatched to any gene: 8. Germline V gives CDR1 SGHVS, CDR2 FNYEAQ. The CDR3 spells CASSLPWTSGGISNTGELFF. The CDR3 nucleotides are TGTGCCAGCAGCTTACCCTGGACTAGCGGGGGGATTTCGAACACCGGGGAGCTGTTTTTT.

This clonotype was seen at least ten times. The J gene is TRBJ2-5, the V gene TRBV27; 7 bases align to TRBD1. This CDR3 is 14 amino acids long. V shed 3 bases, J shed 4 bases, and the junction held 5 bases outside the gene matches. Germline CDR1 is MNHEY and CDR2 is SMNVEV (reference sequence). The CDR3 DNA reads as TGTGCCAGCAGTTTTGGACAGGAGAGAGAGACCCAGTACTTC. Protein sequence: CASSFGQERETQYF.

The CDR3 loop is CASSYRAGTWDSPLHF. The DNA for the CDR3 is TGTGCCAGCAGTTACAGAGCCGGGACTTGGGATTCACCCCTCCACTTT. This chain joins TRBV6-2 or TRBV6-3 and TRBJ1-6; tentative D call: TRBD1 (5 bases). CDR3 length: 16 amino acids. Deletions cut 2 bases from V and 8 bases from J, with 16 bases between. CDR1 MNHEY and CDR2 SVGEGT come from the germline V gene.

This clonotype was found many times. V and J are TRBV28 and TRBJ2-7, with TRBD1 identical over 11 bases. J lost 4 bases, V lost 6 bases, and 23 bases had no gene match. The CDR3 has 20 residues. Per the germline V gene, CDR1 is MDHEN and CDR2 is SYDVKM. The CDR3 sequence is CASSPNHRDRGDRYRYEQYV. DNA of the CDR3: TGTGCCAGCAGCCCTAATCACCGGGACAGGGGGGACCGTTATCGATACGAGCAGTACGTC.

The chain is built from TRBV7-9 and TRBJ2-4, with D tentatively TRBD1 (6 bases). The germline gives CDR1 SEHNR, CDR2 FQNEAQ (reference sequence). The germline V and J ends were trimmed by 4 bases and 1 base, with 8 bases remaining between them. The CDR3 loop spans 14 amino acids. In DNA form, the CDR3 reads TGTGCCAGCAGCTACGGACAGGCCAAAAACATTCAGTACTTC. Its protein product is CASSYGQAKNIQYF.

This clonotype has just one count. The chain couples TRBV19 to TRBJ2-2, with 9 nucleotides matching TRBD1. This CDR3 comprises 18 residues. CDR1 is LNHDA and CDR2 is SQIVND in the germline V gene (reference sequence). Germline trimming cut 6 bases from V and 3 bases from J; bases unmatched to any gene: 14. CDR3 DNA sequence: TGTGCCAGTAGGAGTTGGGCACAGGGGGCCGGGTACACCGGGGAGCTGTTTTTT. Translation gives CASRSWAQGAGYTGELFF.

This chain joins TRBV24-1 and TRBJ2-6; D ambiguous. The CDR3 is made up of 12 amino acids. V lost 2 bases to trimming and J lost 9 bases, with 4 bases between them. The V gene's germline CDR1 is KGHDR and CDR2 SFDVKD. CDR3 DNA sequence: TGTGCCACCAGTGATTCGGACAACGTCCTGACTTTC. The encoded protein is CATSDSDNVLTF.

The chain is built from TRBV28 and TRBJ1-4; perhaps TRBD1 as D (5 bases). CDR3 size: 16 residues. CDR1 and CDR2 (germline): MDHEN, SYDVKM. The V end was cut by 3 bases, the J end by 10 bases, with 21 bases between. CDR3: CASSFLKTGTSGKLFF. The CDR3 region has the DNA TGTGCCAGCAGTTTCCTAAAGACTGGGACTTCGGGAAAACTGTTTTTT.

The chain carries TRBV27 and TRBJ1-2, with a weak D call TRBD1 (6 bases). CDR3 length equals 13 residues. Trimming left V 0 bases short and J 8 bases short, with 10 bases between. Germline lookup yields CDR1 MNHEY and CDR2 SMNVEV (reference sequence). CDR3 DNA sequence: TGTGCCAGCAGTTTATCCCGGACAGACGGCTACACCTTC. Translating it yields CASSLSRTDGYTF.

The V gene is TRBV5-1, the J gene TRBJ1-4, with unresolved D. Germline-derived CDR1 and CDR2 are SGHRS and YFSETQ. V gave up 5 bases and J gave up 3 bases, with 14 bases separating them. The CDR3 sequence is 15 residues long. CDR3 in DNA: TGCGCCAGCAGGGAGGAAGGAGCCCCTAATGAAAAACTGTTTTTT. It yields the protein CASREEGAPNEKLFF. Based on the CDR3 plus reference TRBV5-1 and TRBJ1-4, the full variable domain is KAGVTQTPRYLIKTRGQQVTLSCSPISGHRSVSWYQQTPGQGLQFLFEYFSETQRNKGNFPGRFSGRQFSNSRSEMNVSTLELGDSALYLCASREEGAPNEKLFFGSGTQLSVL.